These 4 T cell receptor beta chains were sequenced from one sample in a study of identifying expanded T cells in peripheral blood. TCRdb's copy holds only in-frame clones and misses some; the assay was immunoSEQ multiplex PCR. Here the sample spans some 72,000 clones, 85% to 90% being singletons. The source material was blood. These receptors originate from a person between 18 and 69 years old in good health.

The rearrangement uses TRBV7-2 and TRBJ1-2, with no clear D. Germline lookup yields CDR1 SGHTA and CDR2 FQGNSA. This CDR3 is built from 15 residues. Trimming cost V 5 bases and J 4 bases, with 17 bases left between them. CDR3 in amino acids: CASSPGPGPGYGYTF. CDR3 in DNA: TGTGCCAGCAGCCCCGGCCCCGGTCCGGGCTATGGCTACACCTTC.

This clone occurred once. This sequence joins TRBV28 and TRBJ2-7, with 7 bases lining up with TRBD1. CDR1 and CDR2 (germline): MDHEN, SYDVKM. The trim removed 3 bases at V and 5 bases at J, leaving 13 bases unmatched. The CDR3 runs to 16 residues. Here the CDR3 DNA reads TGTGCCAGCAGTTTCTCCCGTCCCGGGACAGTCGACGAGCAGTACTTC. Amino acids: CASSFSRPGTVDEQYF.

The chain joins TRBV11-1 to TRBJ2-3, with a tentative D call TRBD2 (6 bases). The CDR3 is 14 amino acids. CDR1 is SGHAT and CDR2 is FQDESV in the germline V gene (reference sequence). The V gene lost 1 base and the J gene lost 3 bases, with 8 bases spanning the gap. The CDR3 is CASSLGLATDTQYF. The CDR3 bases are TGTGCCAGCAGCTTAGGTCTAGCGACAGATACGCAGTATTTT.

This chain uses TRBV10-1 with TRBJ2-1; 13 bases map to TRBD2. Germline loops: CDR1 WNHNN, CDR2 SYGVQD (reference sequence). The CDR3 runs to 17 residues. The J segment lost 7 bases and the V segment lost 8 bases, leaving 14 bases of the junction unmatched. The CDR3 sequence: CASDREATSGGENEQFF. In DNA form, the CDR3 reads TGCGCCAGCGACAGGGAGGCAACTAGCGGGGGGGAGAATGAGCAGTTCTTC.